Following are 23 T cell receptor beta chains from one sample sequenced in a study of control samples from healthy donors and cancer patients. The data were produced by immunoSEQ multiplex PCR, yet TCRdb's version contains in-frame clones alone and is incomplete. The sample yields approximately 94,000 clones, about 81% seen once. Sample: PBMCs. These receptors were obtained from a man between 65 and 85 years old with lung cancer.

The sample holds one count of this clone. DNA for the CDR3: TGTGCCAGTAGTCTCCTCCGAGGGAGGAATGCTGAAGCTTTCTTT. Translating gives CASSLLRGRNAEAFF. The rearrangement joins TRBV19 to TRBJ1-1; no clear D. This CDR3 has 15 amino acids. Germline assignment: CDR1 LNHDA and CDR2 SQIVND (reference sequence). The V and J ends lost 5 bases and 6 bases respectively, with 19 bases between them.

DNA for the CDR3: TGTGCCAGCAGTCTGTTTGAGAACAATGAGCAGTTCTTC. It specifies CASSLFENNEQFF. This chain links TRBV2 with TRBJ2-1; no clear D. This CDR3 is 13 amino acids long. Germline values: CDR1 SNHLY, CDR2 FYNNEI. Deletions cut 5 bases from V and 5 bases from J, with 10 bases between.

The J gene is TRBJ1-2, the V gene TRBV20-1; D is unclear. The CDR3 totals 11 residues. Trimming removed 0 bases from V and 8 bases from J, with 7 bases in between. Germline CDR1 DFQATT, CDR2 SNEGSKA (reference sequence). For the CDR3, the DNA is TGCAGTGCTAGAGATATCGCGGGCTACACCTTC. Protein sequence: CSARDIAGYTF.

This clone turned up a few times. Here the CDR3 reads CASKGGWGSPLHF. CDR3 nucleotide sequence: TGTGCCAGCAAGGGAGGGTGGGGTTCACCCCTCCACTTT. J is TRBJ1-6 and V is TRBV2; D gene uncertain. This CDR3 is 13 amino acids long. V dropped 7 bases and J dropped 9 bases, with 13 bases sitting between them. In germline, CDR1 is SNHLY, CDR2 FYNNEI.

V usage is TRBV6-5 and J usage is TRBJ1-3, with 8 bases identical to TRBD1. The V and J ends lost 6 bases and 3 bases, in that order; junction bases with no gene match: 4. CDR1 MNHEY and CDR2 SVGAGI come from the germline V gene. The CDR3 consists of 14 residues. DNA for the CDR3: TGTGCCAGCAGCCTCACAGGGGGTGGAAACACCATATATTTT. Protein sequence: CASSLTGGGNTIYF.

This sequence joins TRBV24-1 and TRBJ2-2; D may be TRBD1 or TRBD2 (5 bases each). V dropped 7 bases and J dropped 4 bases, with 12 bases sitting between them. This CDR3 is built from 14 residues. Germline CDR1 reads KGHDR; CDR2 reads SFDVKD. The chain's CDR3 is CATRRSGSTGELFF. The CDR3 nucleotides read TGTGCCACCAGGAGGTCAGGGAGCACCGGGGAGCTGTTTTTT.

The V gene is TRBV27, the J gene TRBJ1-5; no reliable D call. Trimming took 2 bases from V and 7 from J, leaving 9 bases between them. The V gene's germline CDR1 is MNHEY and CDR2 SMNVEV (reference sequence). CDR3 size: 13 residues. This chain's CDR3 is CASSLEGRQPQHF. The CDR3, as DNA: TGTGCCAGCAGTTTAGAGGGTCGGCAGCCCCAGCATTTT.

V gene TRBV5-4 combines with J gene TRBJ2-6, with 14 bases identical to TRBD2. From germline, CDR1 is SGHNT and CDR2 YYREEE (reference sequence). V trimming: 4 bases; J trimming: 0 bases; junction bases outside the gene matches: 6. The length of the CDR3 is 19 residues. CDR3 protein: CASSGGLAGAGSGANVLTF. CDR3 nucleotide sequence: TGTGCCAGCAGCGGGGGACTAGCGGGGGCCGGCTCTGGGGCCAACGTCCTGACTTTC.

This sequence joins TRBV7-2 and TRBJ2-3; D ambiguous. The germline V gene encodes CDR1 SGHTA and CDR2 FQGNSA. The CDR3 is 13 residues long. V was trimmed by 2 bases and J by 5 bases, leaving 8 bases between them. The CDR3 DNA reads TGTGCCAGCAGCTTATTTTACCAAGATACGCAGTATTTT. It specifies CASSLFYQDTQYF.

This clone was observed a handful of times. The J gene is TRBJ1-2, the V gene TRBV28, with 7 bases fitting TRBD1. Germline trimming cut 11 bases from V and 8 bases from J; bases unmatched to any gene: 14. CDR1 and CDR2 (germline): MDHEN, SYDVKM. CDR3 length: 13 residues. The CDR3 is CAVRTGAGNGYTF. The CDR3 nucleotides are TGTGCCGTAAGGACAGGCGCTGGTAACGGCTACACCTTC.

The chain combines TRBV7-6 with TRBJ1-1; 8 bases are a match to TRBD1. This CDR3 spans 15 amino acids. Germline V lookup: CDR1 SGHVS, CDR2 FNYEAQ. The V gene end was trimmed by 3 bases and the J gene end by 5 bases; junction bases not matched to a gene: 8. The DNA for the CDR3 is TGTGCCAGCAGCTTGAAGACAGGGGAAGGGACTGAAGCTTTCTTT. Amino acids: CASSLKTGEGTEAFF.

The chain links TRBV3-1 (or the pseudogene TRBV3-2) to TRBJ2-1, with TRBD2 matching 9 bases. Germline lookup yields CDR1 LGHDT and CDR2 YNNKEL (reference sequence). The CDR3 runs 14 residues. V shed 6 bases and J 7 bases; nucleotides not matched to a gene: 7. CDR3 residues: CASRLSGGGNEQFF. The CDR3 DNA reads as TGTGCCAGCAGGCTTAGCGGGGGAGGTAATGAGCAGTTCTTC.

This chain's CDR3 is CASSSGGPNTEAFF. CDR3 nucleotides: TGTGCCAGCAGCTCGGGGGGCCCGAACACTGAAGCTTTCTTT. The V call is TRBV28, the J call TRBJ1-1; tentative D call: TRBD1 (6 bases). The CDR3 sequence is 14 residues long. CDR1 MDHEN and CDR2 SYDVKM come from the germline V gene. V lost 6 bases, J lost 1 base, and 12 bases lay in between.

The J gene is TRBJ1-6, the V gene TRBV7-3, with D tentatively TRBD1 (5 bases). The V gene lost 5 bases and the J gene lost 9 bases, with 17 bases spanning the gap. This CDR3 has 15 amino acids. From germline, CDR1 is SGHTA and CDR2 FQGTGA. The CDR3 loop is CASSLAGTPSSPLHF. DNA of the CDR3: TGTGCCAGCAGCCTCGCCGGGACCCCTAGTTCACCCCTCCACTTT.

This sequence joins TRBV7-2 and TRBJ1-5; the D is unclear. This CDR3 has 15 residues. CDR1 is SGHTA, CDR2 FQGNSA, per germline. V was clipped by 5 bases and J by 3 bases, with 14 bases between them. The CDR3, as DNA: TGTGCCAGCAGCGGTAGGATGCTTCTCAATCAGCCCCAGCATTTT. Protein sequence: CASSGRMLLNQPQHF.

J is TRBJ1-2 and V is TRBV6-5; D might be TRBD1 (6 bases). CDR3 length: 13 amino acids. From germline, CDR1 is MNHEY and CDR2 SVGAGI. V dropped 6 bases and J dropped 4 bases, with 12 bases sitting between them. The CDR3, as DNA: TGTGCCAGCAGGAGGACAGCGGGCTATGGCTACACCTTC. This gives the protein CASRRTAGYGYTF.

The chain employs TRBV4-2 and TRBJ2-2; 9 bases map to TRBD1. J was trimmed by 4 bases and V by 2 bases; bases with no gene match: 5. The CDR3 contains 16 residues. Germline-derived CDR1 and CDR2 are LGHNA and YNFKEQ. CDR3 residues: CASSQPGQGGTGELFF. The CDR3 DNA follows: TGTGCCAGCAGCCAACCGGGACAGGGAGGCACCGGGGAGCTGTTTTTT.

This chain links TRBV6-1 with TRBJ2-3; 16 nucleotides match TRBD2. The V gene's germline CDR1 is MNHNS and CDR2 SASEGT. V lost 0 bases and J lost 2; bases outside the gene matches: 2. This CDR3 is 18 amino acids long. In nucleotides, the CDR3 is TGTGCCAGCAGTGAAGCGGGACTAGCGGGGGGGACCACAGATACGCAGTATTTT. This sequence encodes CASSEAGLAGGTTDTQYF.

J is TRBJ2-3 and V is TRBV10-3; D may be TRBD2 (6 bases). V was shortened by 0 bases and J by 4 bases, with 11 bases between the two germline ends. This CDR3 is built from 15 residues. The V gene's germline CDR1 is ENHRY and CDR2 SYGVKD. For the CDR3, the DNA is TGTGCCATCAGTGAGTCGGGCCCGGGGGCAGATACGCAGTATTTT. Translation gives CAISESGPGADTQYF.

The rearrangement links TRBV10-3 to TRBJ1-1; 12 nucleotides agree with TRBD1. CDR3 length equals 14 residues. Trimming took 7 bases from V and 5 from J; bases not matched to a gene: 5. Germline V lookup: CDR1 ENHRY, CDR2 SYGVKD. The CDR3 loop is CAITRDRGRTEAFF. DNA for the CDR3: TGTGCCATCACCCGGGACAGGGGGCGTACTGAAGCTTTCTTT.

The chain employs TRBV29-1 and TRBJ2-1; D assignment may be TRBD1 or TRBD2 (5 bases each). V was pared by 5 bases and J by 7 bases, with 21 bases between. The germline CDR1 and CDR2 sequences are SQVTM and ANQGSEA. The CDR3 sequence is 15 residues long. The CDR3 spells CSVKGIVWGTNEQFF. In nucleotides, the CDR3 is TGCAGCGTTAAAGGCATCGTATGGGGGACGAATGAGCAGTTCTTC.

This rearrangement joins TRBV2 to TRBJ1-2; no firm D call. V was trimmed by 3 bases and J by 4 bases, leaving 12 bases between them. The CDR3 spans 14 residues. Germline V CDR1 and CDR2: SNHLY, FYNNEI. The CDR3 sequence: CASSDRRLLYGYTF. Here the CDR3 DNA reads TGTGCCAGCAGTGACCGTAGATTACTCTATGGCTACACCTTC.

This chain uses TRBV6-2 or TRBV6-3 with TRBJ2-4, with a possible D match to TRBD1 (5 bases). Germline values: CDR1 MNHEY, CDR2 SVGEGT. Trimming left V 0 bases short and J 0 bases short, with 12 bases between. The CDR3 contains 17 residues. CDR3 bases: TGTGCCAGCAGTTACTCGACAGCCATGCTAGCCAAAAACATTCAGTACTTC. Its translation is CASSYSTAMLAKNIQYF.